This T cell receptor beta chain originates from a study of cytomegalovirus exposure and HLA in healthy donors. Study-wide context: Sequencing of 150 million to 200 million T cells in an earlier analysis found 100 million to 140 million unique TCR beta sequences. Points from the study as a whole: Associated with HLA alleles at 0.05 false discovery rate in a later analysis were over 15,000 TCR beta sequences. When presence/absence was analysed, sequencing depth was taken to be roughly uniform across donors.

Note on this clone: Its antigen is as yet unknown.

CDR3 length: 15 residues. Germline CDR1 SEHNR, CDR2 FQNEAQ (reference sequence). The V end was cut by 1 base, the J end by 3 bases, with 9 bases between. Healthy bone marrow donors supplied every sample. The study ran its PCR with 60 Vbeta and 13 Jbeta primers. Sequencing used immunoSEQ multiplex PCR; TCRdb keeps in-frame clones, though not all of them. This sample has 150,000 to 200,000 clones; around three quarters occur once, and the top ten carry around 5.7%. The V call is TRBV7-9, the J call TRBJ1-4, with D possibly TRBD1 on 5 matching bases. This TCR came from a man between 35 and 55 years old in good health and CMV-seronegative. The sample consisted of PBMCs. The CDR3 sequence is CASSLEGWANEKLFF. The CDR3 DNA sequence: TGTGCCAGCAGCTTAGAGGGGTGGGCTAATGAAAAACTGTTTTTT.